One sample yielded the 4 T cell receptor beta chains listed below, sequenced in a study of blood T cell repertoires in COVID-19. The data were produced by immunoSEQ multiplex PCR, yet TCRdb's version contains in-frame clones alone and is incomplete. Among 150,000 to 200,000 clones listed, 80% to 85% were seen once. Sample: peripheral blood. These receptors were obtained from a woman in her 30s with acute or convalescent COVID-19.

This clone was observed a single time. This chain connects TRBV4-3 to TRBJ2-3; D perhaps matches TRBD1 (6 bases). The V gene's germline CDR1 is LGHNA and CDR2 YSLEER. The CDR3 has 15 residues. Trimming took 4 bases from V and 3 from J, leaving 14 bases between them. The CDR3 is CASSLGTGYTDTQYF. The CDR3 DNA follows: TGCGCCAGCAGCCTGGGAACAGGGTATACAGATACGCAGTATTTT.

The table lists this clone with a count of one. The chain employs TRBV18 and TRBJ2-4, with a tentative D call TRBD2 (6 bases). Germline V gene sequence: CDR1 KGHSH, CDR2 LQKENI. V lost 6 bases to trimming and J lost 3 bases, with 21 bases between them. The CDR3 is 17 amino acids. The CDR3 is CASSSRTTGTVKNIQYF. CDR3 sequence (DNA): TGTGCCAGCTCGTCGCGGACTACCGGGACGGTCAAAAACATTCAGTACTTC.

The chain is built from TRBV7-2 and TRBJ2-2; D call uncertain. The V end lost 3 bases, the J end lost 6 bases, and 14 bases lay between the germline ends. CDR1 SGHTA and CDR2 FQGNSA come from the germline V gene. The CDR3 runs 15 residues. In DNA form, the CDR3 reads TGTGCCAGCAGCTTGAAGACTCACGACGCCGGGGAGCTGTTTTTT. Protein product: CASSLKTHDAGELFF. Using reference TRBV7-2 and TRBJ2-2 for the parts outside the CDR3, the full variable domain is GAGVSQSPSNKVTEKGKDVELRCDPISGHTALYWYRQSLGQGLEFLIYFQGNSAPDKSGLPSDRFSAERTGGSVSTLTIQRTQQEDSAVYLCASSLKTHDAGELFFGEGSRLTVL.

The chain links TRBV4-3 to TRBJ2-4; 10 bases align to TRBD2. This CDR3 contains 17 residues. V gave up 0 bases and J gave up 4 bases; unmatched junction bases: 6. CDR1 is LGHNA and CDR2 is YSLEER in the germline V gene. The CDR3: CASSQDLSGGAKNIQYF. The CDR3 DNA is TGCGCCAGCAGCCAAGATCTGAGCGGGGGGGCGAAAAACATTCAGTACTTC.